The 29 T cell receptor beta chains given below trace back to one sample, sequenced in a study of T cells in Graves' hyperthyroidism and ophthalmopathy. TCR beta CDR3 regions were amplified from RNA. First-round RT-PCR with HTBI primers amplified the TCR CDR3 region. Each CDR3 protein gets one entry after TCRdb re-called the multiplex PCR reads with MiXCR. Of almost 600,000 distinct CDR3 sequences listed, over 11% are singletons. Sequenced: blood. The receptor set was obtained from a woman aged 30 to 39 with Graves' hyperthyroidism that later progressed to Graves' ophthalmopathy.

Many counts were recorded for this clonotype. CDR3 nucleotide sequence: TGTGCCAGCTCAGCCTTTAAGGACCGCGACTCCTACAATGAGCAGTTCTTC. Its translation: CASSAFKDRDSYNEQFF. The V and J genes are TRBV18 and TRBJ2-1; no definite D call. The CDR3 has 17 residues. CDR1 and CDR2 from the germline V gene are KGHSH and LQKENI. V was shortened by 5 bases and J by 0 bases, with 17 bases between the two germline ends.

This clonotype occurred many times. The V and J genes are TRBV27 and TRBJ1-5, with D unclear. Germline values: CDR1 MNHEY, CDR2 SMNVEV (reference sequence). There are 13 residues in the CDR3. Trimming took off 3 bases at V and 4 bases at J, with 7 bases between the two ends. This chain's CDR3 is CASSFGLNQPQHF. In nucleotides, the CDR3 is TGTGCCAGCAGTTTTGGGCTTAATCAGCCCCAGCATTTT.

In its sample, this clonotype was seen a few times. The gene calls are TRBV30 and TRBJ2-2, with TRBD2 matching 7 bases. Trimming took 8 bases from V and 5 from J; bases not matched to a gene: 8. CDR1 GTSNPN and CDR2 SVGIG come from the germline V gene (reference sequence). CDR3 length: 13 residues. CDR3 nucleotide sequence: TGTGCCATACAGCGGGATGCGACCGGGGAGCTGTTTTTT. It translates to CAIQRDATGELFF.

This clonotype was seen repeatedly, ten times or more. The rearrangement joins TRBV27 to TRBJ2-7; 8 bases fit TRBD1. With 6 bases clipped from V and 5 bases from J, the junction kept 12 bases outside the gene matches. Germline V CDR1 and CDR2: MNHEY, SMNVEV (reference sequence). The CDR3 runs 15 residues. CDR3 residues: CASRPGQGITHEQYF. The CDR3 DNA sequence: TGTGCCAGCAGACCAGGACAGGGTATTACCCACGAGCAGTACTTC.

This clonotype has at least ten counts. The V call is TRBV30, the J call TRBJ1-2, with TRBD1 identical over 7 bases. Germline trimming cut 1 base from V and 8 bases from J; bases unmatched to any gene: 7. This CDR3 has 13 residues. Germline CDR1 is GTSNPN and CDR2 is SVGIG (reference sequence). The CDR3 loop is CAWSALTGRGYTF. The CDR3 nucleotides read TGTGCCTGGAGTGCTCTGACAGGGAGGGGCTACACCTTC.

This clonotype was counted many times. The V and J genes are TRBV7-2 and TRBJ1-6; the D is unclear. The germline V and J ends were trimmed by 4 bases and 7 bases, with 8 bases remaining between them. The CDR3 sequence is 13 residues long. The germline V gene has CDR1 SGHTA and CDR2 FQGNSA. In DNA, the CDR3 is TGTGCCAGCAGCTCTCCGTTAAATTCACCCCTCCACTTT. It translates to CASSSPLNSPLHF. Full variable domain (outside the CDR3, taken from reference TRBV7-2 and TRBJ1-6): GAGVSQSPSNKVTEKGKDVELRCDPISGHTALYWYRQSLGQGLEFLIYFQGNSAPDKSGLPSDRFSAERTGGSVSTLTIQRTQQEDSAVYLCASSSPLNSPLHFGNGTRLTVT.

This clonotype was counted many times. The V and J genes are TRBV20-1 and TRBJ2-7, with 7 nucleotides matching TRBD1. The CDR3 length is 14 residues. Germline V lookup: CDR1 DFQATT, CDR2 SNEGSKA (reference sequence). J gave up 0 bases and V 3 bases, and 5 bases lay outside the gene matches. The CDR3 DNA sequence: TGCAGTGCTAGTCCCCCAGGGGGCTCCTACGAGCAGTACTTC. This gives the protein CSASPPGGSYEQYF.

Remarks on this clonotype: A junction boundary mismatches the germline segment, possibly from a read error. J is TRBJ2-7 and V is TRBV18; D is ambiguous. The CDR3 contains 14 residues. CDR1 KGHSH and CDR2 LQKENI come from the germline V gene. The CDR3 DNA reads as TGTGCCAGCACACCGGGCCTTAACTCCTACGAGCAGTACTTC. This gives the protein CASTPGLNSYEQYF. Variable domain in full (rest from reference TRBV18 and TRBJ2-7): NAGVMQNPRHLVRRRGQEARLRCSPMKGHSHVYWYRQLPEEGLKFMVYLQKENIIDESGMPKERFSAEFPKEGPSILRIQQVVRGDSAAYFCASTPGLNSYEQYFGPGTRLTVT.

The table lists this clonotype with a few counts. The rearrangement links TRBV12-5 to TRBJ2-1; 8 bases are shared with TRBD2. CDR1 and CDR2 from the germline V gene are LGHNT and FRNRAP. The CDR3 runs to 17 residues. Trimming cost V 3 bases and J 0 bases; bases outside gene matches: 7. CDR3: CASGFWITSGSYNEQFF. CDR3 DNA sequence: TGTGCTAGTGGTTTTTGGATAACTAGCGGCTCCTACAATGAGCAGTTCTTC.

This clonotype was counted a few times. The genes are TRBV6-1 and TRBJ1-1; 7 positions match TRBD1. V lost 7 bases, J lost 5 bases, and 10 bases stayed unmatched. Per germline, CDR1 MNHNS and CDR2 SASEGT. This CDR3 comprises 14 residues. The CDR3: CASTDRAGETEAFF. CDR3 nucleotide sequence: TGTGCCAGCACCGACAGGGCGGGAGAGACTGAAGCTTTCTTT.

Turning to this clonotype: A single base separates this from a much larger clone, so it may be a read error. The V call is TRBV2, the J call TRBJ2-1; TRBD2 is a possible D gene (6 bases). V was cut by 1 base and J by 6 bases, with 22 bases left in between. The CDR3 has 18 residues. Germline-derived CDR1 and CDR2 are SNHLY and FYNNEI. The CDR3 sequence: CASSEERLGGTYCNEQFF. The DNA of the CDR3 is TGTGCCAGCAGTGAAGAACGTCTTGGCGGGACTTACTGCAATGAGCAGTTCTTC.

At least ten counts were recorded for this clonotype. The chain's CDR3 is CASSPNLDRLNYGYTF. CDR3 coding DNA: TGTGCCAGCAGTCCGAACCTTGACAGACTAAACTATGGCTACACCTTC. The chain couples TRBV28 to TRBJ1-2; tentative D call: TRBD1 (5 bases). V was cut by 5 bases and J by 2 bases, with 18 bases left in between. CDR3 size: 16 residues. CDR1 and CDR2 from the germline V gene are MDHEN and SYDVKM.

This clonotype was seen many times. The chain carries TRBV6-2 or TRBV6-3 and TRBJ2-1, with 10 bases that match TRBD2. The CDR3 totals 15 residues. The germline CDR1 and CDR2 sequences are MNHEY and SVGEGT. Germline trimming cut 5 bases from V and 6 bases from J; bases unmatched to any gene: 7. As DNA, the CDR3 is TGTGCCAGCAGTCCCAGACTAGCGGGTTCCAATGAGCAGTTCTTC. Translating gives CASSPRLAGSNEQFF.

This clonotype was observed at least ten times. J is TRBJ2-2 and V is TRBV6-1; a weak D match, TRBD2 (6 bases). The CDR3 consists of 15 residues. Germline assignment: CDR1 MNHNS and CDR2 SASEGT. Deletions cut 5 bases from V and 1 base from J, with 11 bases between. The CDR3 coding sequence is TGTGCCAGCAGTTCCCAAGCGGGGAACACCGGGGAGCTGTTTTTT. It translates to CASSSQAGNTGELFF.

This clonotype was counted at least ten times. The CDR3 nucleotides read TGCAGTGCTAGCAGACAGGGCTGGGACACTGAAGCTTTCTTT. Its translation: CSASRQGWDTEAFF. The chain has TRBV20-1 and TRBJ1-1; 7 nucleotides agree with TRBD1. CDR3 length: 14 amino acids. V shed 3 bases and J 3 bases; nucleotides not matched to a gene: 7. Germline CDR1 reads DFQATT; CDR2 reads SNEGSKA (reference sequence).

Many counts were recorded for this clonotype. This sequence joins TRBV11-3 and TRBJ2-1, with TRBD1 as a possible D gene (5 bases). Trimming stripped 4 bases from V and 4 bases from J, with 11 bases between. The CDR3 length is 14 residues. Per the germline V gene, CDR1 is SGHNT and CDR2 is YENEEA. CDR3 in amino acids: CASSWGSYYNEQFF. The DNA of the CDR3 is TGTGCCAGCAGCTGGGGCAGCTATTACAATGAGCAGTTCTTC.

The chain employs TRBV5-1 and TRBJ2-7, with D uncertain. The V and J ends lost 4 bases and 5 bases respectively, with 10 bases between them. Per the germline V gene, CDR1 is SGHRS and CDR2 is YFSETQ. The CDR3 loop spans 12 amino acids. CDR3 protein: CASSPVADEQYF. The CDR3 nucleotides are TGCGCCAGCAGCCCTGTTGCGGACGAGCAGTACTTC.

The sample holds a few counts of this clonotype. The V call is TRBV20-1, the J call TRBJ2-1; D call uncertain. The germline gives CDR1 DFQATT, CDR2 SNEGSKA (reference sequence). V was trimmed by 4 bases and J by 0 bases, leaving 10 bases between them. CDR3 size: 14 residues. The CDR3 spells CSAKAPSSYNEQFF. In DNA form, the CDR3 reads TGCAGTGCTAAGGCGCCTAGCTCCTACAATGAGCAGTTCTTC.

This clonotype was found many times. CDR3 sequence: CASRGYEGYNEQFF. The CDR3 coding sequence is TGTGCCAGCCGTGGTTACGAGGGATACAATGAGCAGTTCTTC. The chain recombines TRBV6-1 with TRBJ2-1, with D possibly TRBD2 on 5 matching bases. The CDR3 has 14 amino acids. Deletions cut 8 bases from V and 4 bases from J, with 15 bases between. The V gene's germline CDR1 is MNHNS and CDR2 SASEGT.

In this sample, this clonotype turned up many times. CDR3 protein: CASSYLTGYGYTF. In DNA form, the CDR3 reads TGTGCCAGCAGTTATTTAACAGGATATGGCTACACCTTC. The V gene is TRBV2, the J gene TRBJ1-2, with D tentatively TRBD1 (5 bases). V was clipped by 5 bases and J by 5 bases, with 12 bases between them. This CDR3 comprises 13 residues. Germline loops: CDR1 SNHLY, CDR2 FYNNEI. The full variable domain, its missing parts supplied by reference TRBV2 and TRBJ1-2, is EPEVTQTPSHQVTQMGQEVILRCVPISNHLYFYWYRQILGQKVEFLVSFYNNEISEKSEIFDDQFSVERPDGSNFTLKIRSTKLEDSAMYFCASSYLTGYGYTFGSGTRLTVV.

This clonotype came up once. V is TRBV5-1 and J is TRBJ2-5; TRBD2 matches 9 bases. In germline, CDR1 is SGHRS, CDR2 YFSETQ. This CDR3 spans 16 amino acids. Germline trimming cut 3 bases from V and 1 base from J; bases unmatched to any gene: 7. CDR3 coding DNA: TGCGCCAGCAGCTCCCTATTGACTAGCGGCCAAGAGACCCAGTACTTC. Translation: CASSSLLTSGQETQYF.

A word on this clonotype: A much larger clone lies one base from this, so it may be a read error. As the CDR3 is not closed by the conserved phenylalanine or tryptophan, this likely results from a read error. The chain links TRBV3-1 to TRBJ2-3, with D maybe TRBD2 (6 bases). This CDR3 region has 16 residues. V lost 4 bases and J lost 9, with 23 bases in between. CDR1 LGHDT and CDR2 YNNKEL come from the germline V gene (reference sequence). CDR3 bases: TGTGCCAGCAGCCCCGCGGGGATTTCTTTGGGGGGAACGCAGTATTCT. Its protein product is CASSPAGISLGGTQYS.

This clonotype turned up a few times. One base away lies a much larger clone, so this may be a sequencing read error. Likely a read error: the CDR3 ends without its conserved phenylalanine or tryptophan. The rearrangement joins TRBV11-2 to TRBJ2-5; 7 positions agree with TRBD2. The CDR3 consists of 16 residues. Trimming at V came to 2 bases and at J to 2 bases, leaving 8 bases not matched to a gene. Looked up from germline, CDR1 is SGHAT and CDR2 is FQNNGV. Here the CDR3 DNA reads TGTGCCAGCAGCTTAAGTAGTACTAGCGAGCAAGAGACCCAGTACCTC. Amino acids: CASSLSSTSEQETQYL.

This clonotype occurred a few times. The gene calls are TRBV5-1 and TRBJ1-3, with D unclear. The CDR3 loop spans 15 amino acids. The V end lost 1 base, the J end lost 3 bases, and 11 bases lay between the germline ends. Per germline, CDR1 SGHRS and CDR2 YFSETQ. The CDR3 loop is CASSLRLGYGNTIYF. The CDR3 coding sequence is TGCGCCAGCAGCTTGCGGTTGGGTTATGGAAACACCATATATTTT.

There are many counts of this clonotype. This chain uses TRBV28 with TRBJ1-4, with TRBD1 as a possible D gene (5 bases). The V end lost 6 bases, the J end lost 4 bases, and 18 bases lay between the germline ends. Germline-derived CDR1 and CDR2 are MDHEN and SYDVKM. The CDR3 spans 16 residues. The CDR3 DNA reads as TGTGCCAGCAGACAGGCTGCCGGGCAGTTTAATGAAAAACTGTTTTTT. This translates into CASRQAAGQFNEKLFF.

The rearrangement joins TRBV2 to TRBJ2-7; 7 nucleotides agree with TRBD1. The CDR3 totals 15 residues. Germline V lookup: CDR1 SNHLY, CDR2 FYNNEI. V gave up 3 bases and J gave up 7 bases; unmatched junction bases: 12. The CDR3 DNA sequence: TGTGCCAGCAGTGATCCCGGGACAGCTCTGAGGGAGCAGTACTTC. Protein: CASSDPGTALREQYF.

This clonotype was recorded many times. V is TRBV24-1 and J is TRBJ2-5, with 9 bases aligning to TRBD2. The length of the CDR3 is 16 residues. V shed 8 bases, J shed 0 bases, and the junction held 9 bases outside the gene matches. CDR1 is KGHDR and CDR2 is SFDVKD in the germline V gene. In DNA, the CDR3 is TGTGCCACCATGGGCGGGGGGGGCGGAGACCAAGAGACCCAGTACTTC. Encoded protein: CATMGGGGGDQETQYF.

V gene TRBV30 combines with J gene TRBJ2-2; D is unresolved. The V and J ends lost 0 bases and 4 bases respectively, with 9 bases between them. The CDR3 has 14 amino acids. Germline V gives CDR1 GTSNPN, CDR2 SVGIG (reference sequence). CDR3 amino acids: CAWSVGGLTGELFF. The CDR3, as DNA: TGTGCCTGGAGTGTTGGCGGTCTCACCGGGGAGCTGTTTTTT.

The CDR3 loop is CASSQVERGGSAFF. The CDR3 DNA reads as TGCGCCAGCAGCCAAGTCGAGAGGGGCGGATCAGCTTTCTTT. The chain links TRBV4-1 to TRBJ1-1, with D possibly being TRBD1 (5 bases). The V end was cut by 1 base, the J end by 10 bases, with 16 bases between. The CDR3 is 14 residues long. The germline CDR1 and CDR2 sequences are MGHRA and YSYEKL.